One sample yielded the 27 T cell receptor beta chains listed below, sequenced in a study of blood T cell repertoires in COVID-19. The assay was immunoSEQ multiplex PCR, and TCRdb's table has in-frame clones only and misses some. The sample shows fewer than 250,000 clones, about 88% of them seen only once. Sequences were obtained from peripheral blood. Receptors originate from a man between 60 and 75 years old with acute or convalescent COVID-19.

This clone was counted once. The chain carries TRBV11-2 and TRBJ2-5, with 13 bases that match TRBD2. Trimming at V came to 5 bases and at J to 1 base, leaving 7 bases not matched to a gene. This CDR3 is built from 17 residues. The germline V gene encodes CDR1 SGHAT and CDR2 FQNNGV. The CDR3, as DNA: TGTGCCAGCAGCCGAAGTAGACTAGCGGGGGGCCAAGAGACCCAGTACTTC. Amino acids: CASSRSRLAGGQETQYF.

The rearrangement uses TRBV30 and TRBJ2-1; the D gene is possibly TRBD2 (5 bases). The CDR3 sequence is 16 residues long. The V and J ends lost 2 bases and 5 bases respectively, with 19 bases between them. Germline-derived CDR1 and CDR2 are GTSNPN and SVGIG (reference sequence). The DNA of the CDR3 is TGTGCCTGGAGTTCCGGAGAGCCGAGAGGGAACAATGAGCAGTTCTTC. Translation: CAWSSGEPRGNNEQFF.

The chain employs TRBV28 and TRBJ2-3; TRBD2 aligns across 8 bases. CDR1 is MDHEN, CDR2 SYDVKM, per germline. This CDR3 contains 15 residues. The V and J ends lost 3 bases and 4 bases, in that order; junction bases with no gene match: 6. The CDR3: CASSLSGGGADTQYF. The CDR3 coding sequence is TGTGCCAGCAGTTTGTCGGGAGGGGGGGCAGATACGCAGTATTTT.

The chain is built from TRBV14 and TRBJ1-1; no definite D call. Trimming stripped 2 bases from V and 10 bases from J, with 11 bases between. Germline CDR1 reads SGHDN; CDR2 reads FVKESK. This CDR3 contains 12 residues. CDR3: CASSQISSGAFF. CDR3 nucleotides: TGTGCCAGCAGCCAAATTTCCAGTGGAGCTTTCTTT.

The count of this clone is one. The rearrangement joins TRBV7-2 to TRBJ2-1; possible D gene TRBD1, 5 bases. V was clipped by 2 bases and J by 3 bases, with 14 bases between them. The CDR3 loop spans 16 amino acids. Germline values: CDR1 SGHTA, CDR2 FQGNSA. CDR3 in amino acids: CASSLMGTGIYNEQFF. Here the CDR3 DNA reads TGTGCCAGCAGCTTAATGGGAACAGGAATCTACAATGAGCAGTTCTTC. Using reference TRBV7-2 and TRBJ2-1 for the parts outside the CDR3, the full variable domain is GAGVSQSPSNKVTEKGKDVELRCDPISGHTALYWYRQSLGQGLEFLIYFQGNSAPDKSGLPSDRFSAERTGGSVSTLTIQRTQQEDSAVYLCASSLMGTGIYNEQFFGPGTRLTVL.

The V call is TRBV5-6, the J call TRBJ2-2, with 7 positions matching TRBD1. CDR1 and CDR2 (germline): SGHDT, YYEEEE. The CDR3 totals 15 residues. The J segment lost 6 bases and the V segment lost 5 bases, leaving 10 bases of the junction unmatched. The CDR3 spells CASRSDRVRAGELFF. Written as DNA, the CDR3 is TGTGCCAGCAGATCAGACAGGGTCCGGGCCGGGGAGCTGTTTTTT.

This clone was found a few times. V and J are TRBV5-6 and TRBJ1-1; D unclear. Germline V CDR1 and CDR2: SGHDT, YYEEEE. The V and J ends lost 0 bases and 2 bases respectively, with 11 bases between them. CDR3 length: 15 amino acids. CDR3 coding DNA: TGTGCCAGCAGCTTGGGCTGGCCGCTTAACACTGAAGCTTTCTTT. Its protein product is CASSLGWPLNTEAFF.

The chain joins TRBV6-2 or TRBV6-3 to TRBJ1-6; the D gene is possibly TRBD1 (5 bases). V gave up 3 bases and J gave up 2 bases, with 11 bases separating them. CDR1 is MNHEY, CDR2 SVGEGT, per germline. The CDR3 covers 16 residues. The CDR3 DNA sequence: TGTGCCAGCAGTTATTTTGGGGGGACCTATAATTCACCCCTCCACTTT. This gives the protein CASSYFGGTYNSPLHF.

The rearrangement uses TRBV5-8 and TRBJ1-5; D is possibly TRBD1 (5 bases). This CDR3 is built from 18 residues. CDR1 and CDR2 from the germline V gene are SGHTS and YDEGEE. Trimming pared 4 bases from V and 4 bases from J, leaving 24 bases between. DNA of the CDR3: TGTGCCAGCAGCCCCCGGTGGGAACCGGTGGGGGGTAATCAGCCCCAGCATTTT. Translation gives CASSPRWEPVGGNQPQHF.

The chain joins TRBV4-2 to TRBJ1-1; the D is unclear. The germline V gene encodes CDR1 LGHNA and CDR2 YNFKEQ. The CDR3 has 19 residues. Trimming left V 1 base short and J 2 bases short, with 23 bases between. The CDR3 is CASSQAPWEATIANTEAFF. The CDR3 nucleotides read TGTGCCAGCAGCCAAGCCCCTTGGGAGGCGACAATAGCTAACACTGAAGCTTTCTTT.

The CDR3 sequence: CASSDDRGLYQPQHF. DNA for the CDR3: TGTGCCAGCAGTGACGACAGGGGGCTTTATCAGCCCCAGCATTTT. The chain carries TRBV6-1 and TRBJ1-5; TRBD1 matches at 10 bases. Germline CDR1 MNHNS, CDR2 SASEGT. This CDR3 contains 15 residues. Unmatched junction bases numbered 4, after V lost 3 bases and J lost 5 bases.

The chain carries TRBV5-3 and TRBJ2-7; the match to TRBD1 covers 10 bases. TRBV5-3 is identified as an open reading frame with a role that is uncertain. This CDR3 contains 21 residues. With 0 bases clipped from V and 6 bases from J, the junction kept 24 bases outside the gene matches. CDR3 nucleotides: TGTGCCAGAAGCTTGGCCTATCACCCCCAGGTCCGGGACAGGGGCCCTTGCGAGCAGTACTTC. It specifies CARSLAYHPQVRDRGPCEQYF.

V usage is TRBV11-2 and J usage is TRBJ2-7, with D tentatively TRBD2 (6 bases). This CDR3 comprises 15 residues. CDR1 is SGHAT, CDR2 FQNNGV, per germline. Between the trimmed V and J ends, which lost 4 bases and 0 bases, there was a span of 13 bases. The CDR3 spells CASSSGLMGSYEQYF. In nucleotides, the CDR3 is TGTGCCAGCAGCTCCGGACTAATGGGCTCCTACGAGCAGTACTTC.

This chain links TRBV18 with TRBJ2-5; 11 bases match TRBD2. J gave up 2 bases and V 3 bases, and 5 bases lay outside the gene matches. Germline assignment: CDR1 KGHSH and CDR2 LQKENI. The CDR3 is made up of 16 amino acids. CDR3 sequence: CASSPLAGGEQETQYF. The CDR3 DNA follows: TGTGCCAGCTCACCCCTAGCGGGGGGAGAACAAGAGACCCAGTACTTC.

The gene calls are TRBV15 and TRBJ1-2, with 8 bases identical to TRBD1. V dropped 3 bases and J dropped 8; count of bases not matched to a gene: 5. This CDR3 comprises 13 residues. CDR1 LNHNV and CDR2 YYDKDF come from the germline V gene (reference sequence). The CDR3: CATSRTGAEGYTF. The CDR3 region has the DNA TGTGCCACCAGCAGGACAGGGGCGGAAGGCTACACCTTC.

The chain has TRBV5-8 and TRBJ2-7; 11 bases line up with TRBD1. CDR1 is SGHTS and CDR2 is YDEGEE in the germline V gene. V shed 4 bases and J 4 bases; nucleotides not matched to a gene: 10. The CDR3 extends over 16 amino acids. The CDR3 region has the DNA TGTGCCAGCAGCCGCGGAGGGGGGACAGGGGGATACGAGCAGTACTTC. Its protein product is CASSRGGGTGGYEQYF.

Details on this clone: The sample has other DNA sequences that encode this CDR3 too. CDR3 sequence (DNA): TGCGCCAGCAGCTTGGAAGGGGGCCTCAATCAGCCCCAGCATTTT. Its protein is CASSLEGGLNQPQHF. The V and J genes are TRBV5-1 and TRBJ1-5; 7 nucleotides agree with TRBD1. Trimming removed 0 bases from V and 3 bases from J; junction bases left unmatched: 3. The length of the CDR3 is 15 residues. In germline, CDR1 is SGHRS, CDR2 YFSETQ.

V usage is TRBV2 and J usage is TRBJ1-6, with D possibly TRBD1 on 5 matching bases. The germline gives CDR1 SNHLY, CDR2 FYNNEI. V gave up 8 bases and J gave up 10 bases, with 15 bases separating them. The CDR3 loop spans 13 amino acids. The DNA for the CDR3 is TGTGCCAGCGCGGGGGGGTTCGTGTCACCCCTCCACTTT. It codes for CASAGGFVSPLHF.

This clone appeared once. The chain is built from TRBV18 and TRBJ2-5, with D maybe TRBD2 (5 bases). This CDR3 region has 15 residues. Germline-derived CDR1 and CDR2 are KGHSH and LQKENI. V was cut by 2 bases and J by 4 bases, with 14 bases left in between. The CDR3 bases are TGTGCCAGCTCACCAATAGAGGGTCGGGGAGAGACCCAGTACTTC. Translated: CASSPIEGRGETQYF.

This chain links TRBV10-1 with TRBJ2-4, with 9 bases lining up with TRBD1. The germline gives CDR1 WNHNN, CDR2 SYGVQD (reference sequence). Trimming took 5 bases from V and 8 from J; bases not matched to a gene: 4. This CDR3 has 13 amino acids. CDR3 DNA: TGCGCCAGCAGTAATCGACAGGGGGACATTCAGTACTTC. This codes for CASSNRQGDIQYF.

The rearrangement joins TRBV7-2 to TRBJ2-5, with D maybe TRBD2 (5 bases). Deletions cut 3 bases from V and 4 bases from J, with 9 bases between. The germline CDR1 and CDR2 sequences are SGHTA and FQGNSA. The length of the CDR3 is 13 residues. The CDR3 region has the DNA TGTGCCAGCAGCTTCCCCCGGGGAGAGACCCAGTACTTC. Its protein product is CASSFPRGETQYF.

This clone was seen only once. The chain uses TRBV19 and TRBJ2-3; TRBD2 aligns across 14 bases. Germline assignment: CDR1 LNHDA and CDR2 SQIVND (reference sequence). Germline trimming cut 4 bases from V and 5 bases from J; bases unmatched to any gene: 5. The CDR3 has 16 amino acids. Written as DNA, the CDR3 is TGTGCCAGTAGTAAGACTAGCGGGGGGGCTGGAGATACGCAGTATTTT. Translated, it gives CASSKTSGGAGDTQYF.

This rearrangement joins TRBV5-1 to TRBJ1-3; 7 bases fit TRBD1. Germline CDR1 reads SGHRS; CDR2 reads YFSETQ. CDR3 length: 17 amino acids. The trim removed 5 bases at V and 0 bases at J, leaving 11 bases unmatched. Here the CDR3 reads CASSFGITGASGNTIYF. The DNA for the CDR3 is TGCGCCAGCAGTTTCGGTATCACAGGGGCCTCTGGAAACACCATATATTTT. Full variable domain (missing parts from reference TRBV5-1 and TRBJ1-3): KAGVTQTPRYLIKTRGQQVTLSCSPISGHRSVSWYQQTPGQGLQFLFEYFSETQRNKGNFPGRFSGRQFSNSRSEMNVSTLELGDSALYLCASSFGITGASGNTIYFGEGSWLTVV.

The rearrangement links TRBV6-6 to TRBJ2-7, with a possible D match to TRBD1 (6 bases). The CDR3 is made up of 14 amino acids. V lost 0 bases, J lost 1 base, and 7 bases lay in between. In germline, CDR1 is MNHNY, CDR2 SVGAGI (reference sequence). CDR3 region: CASSYSGASYEQYF. The CDR3 DNA reads TGTGCCAGCAGTTACTCGGGGGCTTCCTACGAGCAGTACTTC.

The rearrangement joins TRBV6-2 or TRBV6-3 to TRBJ1-5, with a tentative D call TRBD1 (6 bases). This CDR3 spans 15 amino acids. V was cut by 5 bases and J by 7 bases, with 18 bases left in between. The germline CDR1 and CDR2 sequences are MNHEY and SVGEGT. CDR3 sequence: CASSRTQGGGQPQHF. The CDR3 nucleotides read TGTGCCAGCAGTAGGACTCAGGGAGGGGGGCAGCCCCAGCATTTT.

V and J are TRBV9 and TRBJ2-3; 9 bases agree with TRBD2. This CDR3 comprises 18 residues. Trimming cost V 4 bases and J 6 bases; bases outside gene matches: 18. CDR1 and CDR2 (germline): SGDLS, YYNGEE. DNA of the CDR3: TGTGCCAGCAGCCCCTCGGCTCTAGCGGGAACGGTAGTTGATACGCAGTATTTT. Translating gives CASSPSALAGTVVDTQYF. The entire variable domain, with the rest obtained from reference TRBV9 and TRBJ2-3, is as follows: DSGVTQTPKHLITATGQRVTLRCSPRSGDLSVYWYQQSLDQGLQFLIQYYNGEERAKGNILERFSAQQFPDLHSELNLSSLELGDSALYFCASSPSALAGTVVDTQYFGPGTRLTVL.

The rearrangement joins TRBV14 to TRBJ1-1; D not certain. V lost 1 base, J lost 11 bases, and 8 bases lay in between. The CDR3 runs to 11 residues. From germline, CDR1 is SGHDN and CDR2 FVKESK. Here the CDR3 reads CASSQGFTAFF. The CDR3 DNA follows: TGTGCCAGCAGCCAAGGGTTTACTGCTTTCTTT.